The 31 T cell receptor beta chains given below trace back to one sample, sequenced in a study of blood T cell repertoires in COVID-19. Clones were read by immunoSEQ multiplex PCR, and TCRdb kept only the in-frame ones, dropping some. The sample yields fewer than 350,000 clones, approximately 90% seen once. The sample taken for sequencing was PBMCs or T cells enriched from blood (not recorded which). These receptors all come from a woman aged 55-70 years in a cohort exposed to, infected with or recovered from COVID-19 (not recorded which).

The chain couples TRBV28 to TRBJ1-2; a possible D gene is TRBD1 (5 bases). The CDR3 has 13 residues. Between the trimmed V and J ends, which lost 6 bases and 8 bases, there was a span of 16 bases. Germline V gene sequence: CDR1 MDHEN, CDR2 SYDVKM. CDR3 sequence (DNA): TGTGCCAGCAGCCTCGTGGGGCGGGGGGGCTACACCTTC. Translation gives CASSLVGRGGYTF.

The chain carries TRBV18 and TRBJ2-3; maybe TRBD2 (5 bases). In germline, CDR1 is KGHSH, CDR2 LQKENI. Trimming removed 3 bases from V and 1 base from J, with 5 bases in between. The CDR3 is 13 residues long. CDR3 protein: CASSPGGTDTQYF. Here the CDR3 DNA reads TGTGCCAGCTCACCCGGGGGCACAGATACGCAGTATTTT. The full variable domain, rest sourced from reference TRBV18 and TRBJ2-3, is NAGVMQNPRHLVRRRGQEARLRCSPMKGHSHVYWYRQLPEEGLKFMVYLQKENIIDESGMPKERFSAEFPKEGPSILRIQQVVRGDSAAYFCASSPGGTDTQYFGPGTRLTVL.

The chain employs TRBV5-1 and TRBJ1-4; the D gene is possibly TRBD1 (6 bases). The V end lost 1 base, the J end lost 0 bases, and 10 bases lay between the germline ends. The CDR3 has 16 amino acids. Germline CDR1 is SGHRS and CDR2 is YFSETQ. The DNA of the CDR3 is TGCGCCAGCAGCTTGCAGGGGCCCTCAACTAATGAAAAACTGTTTTTT. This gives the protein CASSLQGPSTNEKLFF.

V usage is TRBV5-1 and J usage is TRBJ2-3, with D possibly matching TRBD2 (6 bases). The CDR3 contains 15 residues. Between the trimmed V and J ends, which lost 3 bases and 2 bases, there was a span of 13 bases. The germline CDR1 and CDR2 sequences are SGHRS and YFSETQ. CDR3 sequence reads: CASSSTAGLTDTQYF. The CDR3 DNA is TGCGCCAGCAGCTCCACAGCGGGTCTCACAGATACGCAGTATTTT.

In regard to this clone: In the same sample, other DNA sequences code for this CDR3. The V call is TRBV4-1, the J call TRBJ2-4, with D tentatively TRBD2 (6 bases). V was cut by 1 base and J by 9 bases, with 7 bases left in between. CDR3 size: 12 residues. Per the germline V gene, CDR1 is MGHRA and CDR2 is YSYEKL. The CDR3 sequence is CASSQVGGIQYF. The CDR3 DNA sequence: TGCGCCAGCAGCCAAGTCGGGGGCATTCAGTACTTC.

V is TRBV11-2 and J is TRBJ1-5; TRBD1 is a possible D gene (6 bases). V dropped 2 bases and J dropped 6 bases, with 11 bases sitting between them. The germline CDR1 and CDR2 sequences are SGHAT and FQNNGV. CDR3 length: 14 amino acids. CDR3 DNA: TGTGCCAGCAGCTTAACAGGGACGGGTCAGCCCCAGCATTTT. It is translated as CASSLTGTGQPQHF.

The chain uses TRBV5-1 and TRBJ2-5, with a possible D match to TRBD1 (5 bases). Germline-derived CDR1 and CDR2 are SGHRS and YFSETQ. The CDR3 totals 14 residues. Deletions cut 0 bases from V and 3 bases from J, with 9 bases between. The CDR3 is CASSLGQIKETQYF. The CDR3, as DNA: TGCGCCAGCAGCTTGGGACAGATAAAAGAGACCCAGTACTTC.

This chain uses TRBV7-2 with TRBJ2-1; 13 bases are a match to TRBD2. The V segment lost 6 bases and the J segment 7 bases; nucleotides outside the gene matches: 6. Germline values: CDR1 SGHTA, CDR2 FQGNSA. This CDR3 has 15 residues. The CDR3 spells CASSLRTSGRNEQFF. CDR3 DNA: TGTGCCAGCAGTTTAAGGACTAGCGGGAGAAATGAGCAGTTCTTC.

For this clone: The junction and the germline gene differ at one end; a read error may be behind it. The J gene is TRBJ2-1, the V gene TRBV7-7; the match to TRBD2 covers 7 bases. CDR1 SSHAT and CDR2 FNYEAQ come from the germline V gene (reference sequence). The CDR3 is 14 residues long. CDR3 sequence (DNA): TGTGCTAGCAGCGTGGGACTATACAGCAATGAGCAGTTCTTC. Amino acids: CASSVGLYSNEQFF.

CDR3 nucleotide sequence: TGTGCCAGCAGCTTAGTGTCGGGGGGTAATGAAAAACTGTTTTTT. It is translated as CASSLVSGGNEKLFF. The chain combines TRBV7-9 with TRBJ1-4, with D perhaps matching TRBD1 (5 bases). The CDR3 covers 15 residues. V was cut by 1 base and J by 4 bases, with 10 bases left in between. CDR1 and CDR2 (germline): SEHNR, FQNEAQ (reference sequence).

CDR3 amino acids: CASSLELAIGLDTQYF. For the CDR3, the DNA is TGCGCCAGCAGCTTGGAGCTAGCTATCGGTTTGGATACGCAGTATTTT. The chain employs TRBV5-1 and TRBJ2-3, with a tentative D call TRBD2 (5 bases). The V end lost 0 bases, the J end lost 6 bases, and 17 bases lay between the germline ends. Germline V gene lookup returns CDR1 SGHRS and CDR2 YFSETQ. The CDR3 consists of 16 residues.

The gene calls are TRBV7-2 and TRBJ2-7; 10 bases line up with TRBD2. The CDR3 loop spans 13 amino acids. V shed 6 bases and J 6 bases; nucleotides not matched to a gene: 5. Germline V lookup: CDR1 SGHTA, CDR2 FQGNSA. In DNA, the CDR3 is TGTGCCAGCAGATATCTAGCGGGAGTCGAGCAGTACTTC. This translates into CASRYLAGVEQYF.

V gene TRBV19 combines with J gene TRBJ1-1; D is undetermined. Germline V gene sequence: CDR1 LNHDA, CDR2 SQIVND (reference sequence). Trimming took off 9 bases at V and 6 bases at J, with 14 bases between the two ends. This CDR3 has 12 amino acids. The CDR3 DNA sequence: TGTGCCAGCTCAAAACCCCGGGCTGAAGCTTTCTTT. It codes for CASSKPRAEAFF.

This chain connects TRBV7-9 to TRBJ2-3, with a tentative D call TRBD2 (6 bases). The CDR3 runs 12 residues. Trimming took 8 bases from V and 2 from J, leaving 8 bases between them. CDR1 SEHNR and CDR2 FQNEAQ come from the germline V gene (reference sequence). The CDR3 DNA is TGTGCCAGCGGGGAGGTCACAGATACGCAGTATTTT. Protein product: CASGEVTDTQYF.

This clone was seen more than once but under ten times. The CDR3 protein is CASSFIRAGNQPQHF. The CDR3, as DNA: TGTGCCAGCAGTTTTATCCGGGCAGGGAATCAGCCCCAGCATTTT. The chain recombines TRBV28 with TRBJ1-5, with D possibly being TRBD1 (5 bases). The CDR3 is made up of 15 amino acids. Germline assignment: CDR1 MDHEN and CDR2 SYDVKM. Trimming removed 3 bases from V and 4 bases from J, with 13 bases in between.

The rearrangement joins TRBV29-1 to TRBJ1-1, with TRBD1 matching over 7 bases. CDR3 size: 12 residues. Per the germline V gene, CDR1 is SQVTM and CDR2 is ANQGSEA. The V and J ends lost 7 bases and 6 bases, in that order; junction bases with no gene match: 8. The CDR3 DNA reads TGCAGCGCACTGACAGGGTACCCTGAAGCTTTCTTT. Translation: CSALTGYPEAFF.

CDR3 coding DNA: TGTGCCAGCAGTCCCCGGCGGATTAATGAGCAGTTCTTC. This codes for CASSPRRINEQFF. This rearrangement joins TRBV2 to TRBJ2-1; no firm D call. Germline V gives CDR1 SNHLY, CDR2 FYNNEI. Trimming shortened V by 5 bases and J by 7 bases, and 12 bases separated the two germline ends. The CDR3 spans 13 residues.

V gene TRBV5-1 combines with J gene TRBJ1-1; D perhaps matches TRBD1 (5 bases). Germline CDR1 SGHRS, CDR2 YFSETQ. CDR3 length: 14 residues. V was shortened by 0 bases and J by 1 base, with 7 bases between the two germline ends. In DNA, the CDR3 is TGCGCCAGCAGCTTGGATACAGGGAACACTGAAGCTTTCTTT. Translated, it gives CASSLDTGNTEAFF. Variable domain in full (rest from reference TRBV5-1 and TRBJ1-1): KAGVTQTPRYLIKTRGQQVTLSCSPISGHRSVSWYQQTPGQGLQFLFEYFSETQRNKGNFPGRFSGRQFSNSRSEMNVSTLELGDSALYLCASSLDTGNTEAFFGQGTRLTVV.

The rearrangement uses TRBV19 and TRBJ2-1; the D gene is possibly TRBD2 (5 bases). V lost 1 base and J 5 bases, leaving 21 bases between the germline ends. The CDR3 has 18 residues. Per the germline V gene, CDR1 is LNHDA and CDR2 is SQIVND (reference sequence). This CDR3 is CASSIGLAGLGSDNEQFF. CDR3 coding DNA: TGTGCCAGTAGTATAGGACTGGCGGGTCTCGGATCAGACAATGAGCAGTTCTTC.

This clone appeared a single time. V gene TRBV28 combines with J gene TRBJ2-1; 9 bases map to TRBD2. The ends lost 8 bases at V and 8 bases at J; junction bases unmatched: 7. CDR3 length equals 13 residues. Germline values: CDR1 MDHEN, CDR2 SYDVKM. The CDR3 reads CASGGSGSDEQFF. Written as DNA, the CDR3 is TGTGCCAGCGGAGGTAGCGGGAGCGATGAGCAGTTCTTC.

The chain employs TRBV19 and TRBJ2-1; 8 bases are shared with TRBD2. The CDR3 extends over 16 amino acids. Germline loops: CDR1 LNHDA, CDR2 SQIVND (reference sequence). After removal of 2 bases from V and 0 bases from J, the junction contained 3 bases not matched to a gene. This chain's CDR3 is CASSINGGGSYNEQFF. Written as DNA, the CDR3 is TGTGCCAGTAGTATAAACGGGGGGGGCTCCTACAATGAGCAGTTCTTC.

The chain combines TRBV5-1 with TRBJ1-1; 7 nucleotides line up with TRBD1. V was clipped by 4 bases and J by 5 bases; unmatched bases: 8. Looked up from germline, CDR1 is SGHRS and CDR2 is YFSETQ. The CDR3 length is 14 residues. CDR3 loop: CASSPGTAETEAFF. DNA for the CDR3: TGCGCCAGCAGCCCCGGGACAGCAGAGACTGAAGCTTTCTTT.

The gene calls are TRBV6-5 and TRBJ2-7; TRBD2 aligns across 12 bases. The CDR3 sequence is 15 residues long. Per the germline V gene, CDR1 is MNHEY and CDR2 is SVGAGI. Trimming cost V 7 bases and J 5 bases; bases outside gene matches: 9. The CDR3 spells CASTTGLAGFHEQYF. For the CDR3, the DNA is TGTGCCAGCACTACCGGACTAGCGGGATTCCACGAGCAGTACTTC.

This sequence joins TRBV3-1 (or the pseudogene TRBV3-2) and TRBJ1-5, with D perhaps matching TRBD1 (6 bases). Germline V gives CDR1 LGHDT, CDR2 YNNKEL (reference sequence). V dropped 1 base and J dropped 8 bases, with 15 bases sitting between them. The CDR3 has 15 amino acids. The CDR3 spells CASSQAEAGVEPQHF. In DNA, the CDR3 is TGTGCCAGCAGCCAAGCGGAGGCAGGGGTCGAGCCCCAGCATTTT.

The CDR3, as DNA: TGTGCCAGCACTGCCCCGAGCAGGGATGATGGCTACACCTTC. Amino acid sequence: CASTAPSRDDGYTF. This chain joins TRBV28 and TRBJ1-2; a possible D gene is TRBD1 (5 bases). With 7 bases removed from V and 6 bases from J, the gap between germline ends came to 18 bases. CDR1 is MDHEN and CDR2 is SYDVKM in the germline V gene. CDR3 length: 14 amino acids.

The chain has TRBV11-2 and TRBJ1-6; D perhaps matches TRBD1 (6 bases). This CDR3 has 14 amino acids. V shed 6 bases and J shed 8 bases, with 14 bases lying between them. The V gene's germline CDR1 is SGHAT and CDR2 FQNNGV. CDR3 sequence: CASRPVGADSPLHF. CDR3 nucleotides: TGTGCCAGCAGACCCGTGGGGGCCGATTCACCCCTCCACTTT.

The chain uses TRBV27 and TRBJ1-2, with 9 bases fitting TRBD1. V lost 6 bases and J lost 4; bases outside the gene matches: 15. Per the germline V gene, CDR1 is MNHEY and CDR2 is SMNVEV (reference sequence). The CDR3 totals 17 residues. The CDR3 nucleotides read TGTGCCAGCAGCCCGATACAGGGGGCGCATTTAGGCTATGGCTACACCTTC. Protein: CASSPIQGAHLGYGYTF.

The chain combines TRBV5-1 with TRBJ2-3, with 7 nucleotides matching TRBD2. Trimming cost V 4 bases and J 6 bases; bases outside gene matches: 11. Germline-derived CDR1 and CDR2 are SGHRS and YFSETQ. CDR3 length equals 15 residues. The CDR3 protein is CASSQSGLVSDTQYF. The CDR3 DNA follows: TGCGCCAGCAGCCAGAGCGGACTAGTTTCTGATACGCAGTATTTT.

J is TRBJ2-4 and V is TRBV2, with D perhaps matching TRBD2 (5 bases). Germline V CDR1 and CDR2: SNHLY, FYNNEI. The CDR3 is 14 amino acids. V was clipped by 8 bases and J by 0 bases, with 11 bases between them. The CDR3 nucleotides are TGTGCCAGCGGCAGCGGATTAGCCAAAAACATTCAGTACTTC. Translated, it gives CASGSGLAKNIQYF. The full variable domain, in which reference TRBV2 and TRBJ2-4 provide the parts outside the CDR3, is EPEVTQTPSHQVTQMGQEVILRCVPISNHLYFYWYRQILGQKVEFLVSFYNNEISEKSEIFDDQFSVERPDGSNFTLKIRSTKLEDSAMYFCASGSGLAKNIQYFGAGTRLSVL.

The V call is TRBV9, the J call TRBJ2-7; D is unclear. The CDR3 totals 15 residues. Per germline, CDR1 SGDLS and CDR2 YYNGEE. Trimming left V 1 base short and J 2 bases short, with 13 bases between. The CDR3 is CASSVSTEITYEQYF. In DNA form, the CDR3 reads TGTGCCAGCAGCGTATCTACAGAAATTACCTACGAGCAGTACTTC.

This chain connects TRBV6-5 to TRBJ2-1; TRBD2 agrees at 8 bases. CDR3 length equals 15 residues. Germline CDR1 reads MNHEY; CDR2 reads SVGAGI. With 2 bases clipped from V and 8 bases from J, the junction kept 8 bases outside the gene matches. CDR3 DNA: TGTGCCAGCAGTTACGGGCTAGCGGGTGTATATGAGCAGTTCTTC. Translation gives CASSYGLAGVYEQFF.